This T cell receptor (beta chain) emerged from a study of beta chain features in type 1 diabetes. Findings and limits, study-wide: Patients' naive, central memory and Treg TCRB repertoires seemed closer to one another than those of healthy donors.

The CDR3 is 15 residues long. Germline values: CDR1 SGHRS, CDR2 YFSETQ. Of note for this clone: What it binds is not known. An end of the junction does not agree with germline; a read error may underlie this.

All of the isolated RNA was reverse transcribed, so expressed TCRB transcripts were sequenced. Sequencing of naive, central memory and regulatory T cell samples gave an average of approximately 3.3 million reads. Libraries were prepared by immunoSEQ multiplex PCR; TCRdb keeps only in-frame clonotypes and omits some of them. Here the sample spans 350,000 or so clones, about 19% being singletons. The receptor was derived from a woman in her late teens or twenties in good health. This chain links TRBV5-1 with TRBJ1-4; TRBD1 matches at 7 bases. Sequenced material: naive CD4+ T cells from blood. CDR3 sequence reads: CASSLRDSTSEKLFF. The CDR3 DNA sequence: TGCGCCAGCAGCTTGAGGGACAGTACTAGTGAAAAACTGTTTTTT.